Each of the 32 T cell receptor beta chains below was sequenced from the same sample in a study of T cell repertoires in cytomegalovirus infection. For these TCRs, the target antigens are not known. From the reads, TCRdb called clonotypes with MiXCR, one entry per CDR3 protein. The repertoire holds a few hundred thousand distinct CDR3 sequences, with about 35% as singletons. The sample in question was cultured PBMCs, obtained from culture after CMV antigen stimulation. Receptors originate from a human donor in good health (CMV status not recorded). Some clones in this sample may be carry-over from other donors' samples.

In this sample, this clonotype turned up many times. V is TRBV27 and J is TRBJ1-5, with TRBD1 as a possible D gene (5 bases). The CDR3 contains 14 residues. The germline CDR1 and CDR2 sequences are MNHEY and SMNVEV (reference sequence). The ends were cut back, 6 bases at V and 1 base at J, with 10 bases in the middle. CDR3 sequence: CASSHRDSNQPQHF. The CDR3 nucleotides read TGTGCCAGCAGCCACCGGGACAGCAATCAGCCCCAGCATTTT.

This clonotype came up many times. The V gene is TRBV2, the J gene TRBJ2-7, with 7 bases matching TRBD2. The CDR3 has 13 amino acids. CDR1 is SNHLY and CDR2 is FYNNEI in the germline V gene. The J segment lost 6 bases and the V segment lost 3 bases, leaving 5 bases of the junction unmatched. The CDR3: CASSEGTGGEQYV. In DNA, the CDR3 is TGTGCCAGCAGTGAGGGCACGGGGGGCGAGCAGTACGTC.

The chain has TRBV28 and TRBJ1-6; D remains unclear. The CDR3 runs to 14 residues. CDR1 MDHEN and CDR2 SYDVKM come from the germline V gene. V was cut by 4 bases and J by 7 bases, with 11 bases left in between. Here the CDR3 reads CASSYTIPNSPLHF. The CDR3 DNA reads TGTGCCAGCAGTTATACCATTCCCAATTCACCCCTCCACTTT.

This clonotype was counted only a few times. The chain recombines TRBV9 with TRBJ2-1; possible D gene TRBD1, 5 bases. With 3 bases removed from V and 9 bases from J, the gap between germline ends came to 13 bases. The CDR3 extends over 13 amino acids. Per the germline V gene, CDR1 is SGDLS and CDR2 is YYNGEE. CDR3 amino acids: CASSGRGRGEQFF. The CDR3 DNA reads TGTGCCAGCAGCGGTAGGGGCCGCGGTGAGCAGTTCTTC.

The chain has TRBV18 and TRBJ1-2, with 11 bases that match TRBD1. V shed 3 bases, J shed 5 bases, and the junction held 5 bases outside the gene matches. CDR1 KGHSH and CDR2 LQKENI come from the germline V gene. The CDR3 length is 15 residues. The CDR3 nucleotides read TGTGCCAGCTCACCGGACAGGGGGCCCGGTTATGGCTACACCTTC. This gives the protein CASSPDRGPGYGYTF.

The sample holds a few counts of this clonotype. The rearrangement links TRBV7-8 to TRBJ1-5; the match to TRBD1 covers 7 bases. V gave up 6 bases and J gave up 1 base; unmatched junction bases: 9. CDR1 is SGHVS, CDR2 FQNEAQ, per germline. The CDR3 is 16 residues long. Here the CDR3 DNA reads TGTGCCAGCAGTACTAGACAGGGTACCAGCAATCAGCCCCAGCATTTT. Translated, it gives CASSTRQGTSNQPQHF.

This clonotype was picked up many times. The chain employs TRBV6-1 and TRBJ2-6, with D tentatively TRBD2 (5 bases). V lost 6 bases and J 0 bases, leaving 9 bases between the germline ends. Germline CDR1 MNHNS, CDR2 SASEGT. CDR3 length equals 15 residues. The CDR3 DNA is TGTGCCAGCAGGGGAGAGGGCTCTGGGGCCAACGTCCTGACTTTC. Its protein product is CASRGEGSGANVLTF.

A single count supports this clonotype. This chain joins TRBV28 and TRBJ2-3; a possible D gene is TRBD2 (6 bases). This CDR3 is built from 15 residues. The ends were cut back, 5 bases at V and 5 bases at J, with 17 bases in the middle. From germline, CDR1 is MDHEN and CDR2 SYDVKM. CDR3 sequence reads: CASSLRQLRGDTQYF. CDR3 DNA: TGTGCCAGCAGTCTGAGACAGTTGCGGGGAGATACGCAGTATTTT.

This clonotype was found a few times. The gene calls are TRBV12-3 or TRBV12-4 and TRBJ2-3, with 8 bases matching TRBD1. V trimming: 7 bases; J trimming: 0 bases; junction bases outside the gene matches: 3. The CDR3 spans 14 residues. The CDR3 nucleotides are TGTGCCAGCAACCGACAGGGGAGCACAGATACGCAGTATTTT. Its protein product is CASNRQGSTDTQYF.

The chain has TRBV11-3 and TRBJ2-5; D is uncertain. V was clipped by 6 bases and J by 7 bases, with 9 bases between them. The CDR3 is 11 residues long. The germline V gene has CDR1 SGHNT and CDR2 YENEEA. The CDR3 nucleotides read TGTGCCAGCAGTGTCGGTATGACCCAGTACTTC. It is translated as CASSVGMTQYF.

The rearrangement joins TRBV6-2 or TRBV6-3 to TRBJ2-7, with D uncertain. The CDR3 is 12 amino acids. In germline, CDR1 is MNHEY, CDR2 SVGEGT. The V and J ends lost 6 bases and 0 bases respectively, with 6 bases between them. The CDR3 reads CASSHSSYEQYV. For the CDR3, the DNA is TGTGCCAGCAGCCATAGCTCCTACGAGCAGTACGTC.

V is TRBV10-3 and J is TRBJ2-7; 8 positions agree with TRBD1. After removal of 4 bases from V and 4 bases from J, the junction contained 6 bases not matched to a gene. In germline, CDR1 is ENHRY, CDR2 SYGVKD. The CDR3 loop spans 14 amino acids. CDR3 sequence (DNA): TGTGCCATCAGTGCGTCGGGACAGGAATACGAGCAGTACTTC. It specifies CAISASGQEYEQYF.

This clonotype was picked up a small number of times. The chain employs TRBV11-2 and TRBJ1-2; tentative D call: TRBD1 (5 bases). The CDR3 has 12 amino acids. V was pared by 2 bases and J by 8 bases, with 9 bases between. Germline CDR1 is SGHAT and CDR2 is FQNNGV. The CDR3, as DNA: TGTGCCAGCAGCTTACGCCAGGGCGGCTACACCTTC. Its translation is CASSLRQGGYTF.

This clonotype has only a few counts. This chain links TRBV7-4 with TRBJ2-1, with 12 bases that match TRBD2. Trimming took 0 bases from V and 0 from J; bases not matched to a gene: 6. This CDR3 is 19 amino acids long. Per the germline V gene, CDR1 is SGHVT and CDR2 is SQSDAQ. The CDR3 protein is CASSLAGTSGRPSYNEQFF. The CDR3 DNA follows: TGTGCCAGCAGCTTAGCTGGGACTAGCGGGCGCCCCTCCTACAATGAGCAGTTCTTC.

The chain recombines TRBV7-2 with TRBJ2-2; 7 positions agree with TRBD2. The CDR3 runs 14 residues. V trimming: 7 bases; J trimming: 3 bases; junction bases outside the gene matches: 5. Germline CDR1 is SGHTA and CDR2 is FQGNSA. CDR3 residues: CASKAGVDTGELFF. The CDR3, as DNA: TGTGCCAGCAAGGCGGGAGTTGACACCGGGGAGCTGTTTTTT.

The chain combines TRBV4-1 with TRBJ2-5; 9 nucleotides match TRBD1. V was clipped by 3 bases and J by 7 bases; unmatched bases: 6. CDR1 is MGHRA and CDR2 is YSYEKL in the germline V gene. This CDR3 has 14 residues. The CDR3 nucleotides are TGCGCCAGCAGCCATCCACAGGGGGCTGGGACCCAGTACTTC. Protein product: CASSHPQGAGTQYF.

The chain couples TRBV7-2 to TRBJ2-7; 7 bases are a match to TRBD1. The CDR3 is 15 amino acids. After removal of 5 bases from V and 3 bases from J, the junction contained 10 bases not matched to a gene. Germline CDR1 and CDR2: SGHTA and FQGNSA. The CDR3 protein is CASSPRGQGDYEQYF. For the CDR3, the DNA is TGTGCCAGCAGCCCGAGAGGGCAGGGGGACTACGAGCAGTACTTC.

The gene calls are TRBV7-2 and TRBJ2-3, with D perhaps TRBD1 or TRBD2 (5 bases each). V lost 1 base and J lost 5, with 22 bases in between. The CDR3 consists of 18 residues. Per the germline V gene, CDR1 is SGHTA and CDR2 is FQGNSA. CDR3 in amino acids: CASSLEGRTGDLRDTQYF. The DNA for the CDR3 is TGTGCCAGCAGCTTAGAGGGCAGGACCGGGGACCTACGAGATACGCAGTATTTT.

The chain employs TRBV6-2 or TRBV6-3 and TRBJ1-2, with 8 bases matching TRBD1. The CDR3 runs to 14 residues. J lost 4 bases, V lost 5 bases, and 6 bases had no gene match. Germline CDR1 reads MNHEY; CDR2 reads SVGEGT. CDR3: CASSPEGQAYGYTF. Written as DNA, the CDR3 is TGTGCCAGCAGTCCAGAGGGACAGGCCTATGGCTACACCTTC.

The chain uses TRBV7-2 and TRBJ2-3; TRBD1 is a possible D gene (5 bases). There are 15 residues in the CDR3. The germline V and J ends were trimmed by 5 bases and 0 bases, with 12 bases remaining between them. In germline, CDR1 is SGHTA, CDR2 FQGNSA. DNA for the CDR3: TGTGCCAGCAGCCCGGAAGGGGTAAGCACAGATACGCAGTATTTT. Translation gives CASSPEGVSTDTQYF. The complete variable domain, with remaining parts taken from reference TRBV7-2 and TRBJ2-3, reads GAGVSQSPSNKVTEKGKDVELRCDPISGHTALYWYRQSLGQGLEFLIYFQGNSAPDKSGLPSDRFSAERTGGSVSTLTIQRTQQEDSAVYLCASSPEGVSTDTQYFGPGTRLTVL.

V and J are TRBV27 and TRBJ2-2, with unresolved D. CDR3 length equals 14 residues. Per the germline V gene, CDR1 is MNHEY and CDR2 is SMNVEV (reference sequence). V was pared by 1 base and J by 0 bases, with 3 bases between. The CDR3 nucleotides read TGTGCCAGCAGTTTATTGCCGAACACCGGGGAGCTGTTTTTT. Its protein is CASSLLPNTGELFF.

This clonotype was counted a few times. This rearrangement joins TRBV12-3 or TRBV12-4 to TRBJ1-4; D gene ambiguous. The CDR3 is made up of 13 amino acids. Trimming removed 6 bases at V and 7 bases at J, with 12 bases between. CDR3 sequence: CASRPGGGEKLFF. The CDR3 coding sequence is TGTGCCAGCAGACCCGGCGGAGGTGAAAAACTGTTTTTT.

This clonotype appeared a few times. The V call is TRBV7-2, the J call TRBJ2-7, with TRBD2 as a possible D gene (5 bases). The V end was cut by 1 base, the J end by 4 bases, with 14 bases between. This CDR3 is 15 amino acids long. Germline loops: CDR1 SGHTA, CDR2 FQGNSA. DNA of the CDR3: TGTGCCAGCAGCTTAGTGAACCGGGAAGATTACGAGCAGTACTTC. Translation: CASSLVNREDYEQYF. Filled out from reference TRBV7-2 and TRBJ2-7, the complete variable domain reads GAGVSQSPSNKVTEKGKDVELRCDPISGHTALYWYRQSLGQGLEFLIYFQGNSAPDKSGLPSDRFSAERTGGSVSTLTIQRTQQEDSAVYLCASSLVNREDYEQYFGPGTRLTVT.

This clonotype was seen many times. This chain joins TRBV7-2 and TRBJ2-5; 7 bases line up with TRBD2. This CDR3 spans 13 amino acids. The junction had 3 bases not matched to a gene; V was cut back by 6 bases and J by 2 bases. Germline lookup yields CDR1 SGHTA and CDR2 FQGNSA. The CDR3 DNA reads TGTGCCAGCAGGCGGGGGAATCAAGAGACCCAGTACTTC. Translation: CASRRGNQETQYF. The full variable domain, with the rest looked up from reference TRBV7-2 and TRBJ2-5, is GAGVSQSPSNKVTEKGKDVELRCDPISGHTALYWYRQSLGQGLEFLIYFQGNSAPDKSGLPSDRFSAERTGGSVSTLTIQRTQQEDSAVYLCASRRGNQETQYFGPGTRLLVL.

This clonotype was counted at least ten times. The chain carries TRBV12-3 or TRBV12-4 and TRBJ1-1, with 9 positions matching TRBD1. The V gene end was trimmed by 5 bases and the J gene end by 3 bases; junction bases not matched to a gene: 1. The CDR3 totals 13 residues. The CDR3 nucleotides read TGTGCCAGCAGTCGGACAGGGGACACTGAAGCTTTCTTT. It codes for CASSRTGDTEAFF.

This clonotype was seen at least ten times. CDR3 amino acids: CASSSRQGSYGYTF. CDR3 DNA sequence: TGTGCCAGCAGCTCTAGACAGGGGAGCTATGGCTACACCTTC. V is TRBV7-2 and J is TRBJ1-2; 8 positions match TRBD1. Germline lookup yields CDR1 SGHTA and CDR2 FQGNSA. This CDR3 comprises 14 residues. V gave up 4 bases and J gave up 4 bases; unmatched junction bases: 5.

V usage is TRBV15 and J usage is TRBJ2-7; 7 bases match TRBD1. CDR1 LNHNV and CDR2 YYDKDF come from the germline V gene (reference sequence). Losses at the gene ends were 6 bases for V and 3 bases for J; bases not matched to a gene: 5. The CDR3 totals 13 residues. CDR3 nucleotide sequence: TGTGCCACCAGTCGGGACAGACGCTACGAGCAGTACGTC. This gives the protein CATSRDRRYEQYV.

This sequence joins TRBV19 and TRBJ1-2, with no clear D. Germline V lookup: CDR1 LNHDA, CDR2 SQIVND (reference sequence). The CDR3 sequence is 13 residues long. Trimming shortened V by 1 base and J by 3 bases, and 6 bases separated the two germline ends. The CDR3 loop reads CASSIGLDYGYTF. DNA for the CDR3: TGTGCCAGTAGTATAGGCTTGGACTATGGCTACACCTTC.

The chain links TRBV6-2 or TRBV6-3 to TRBJ1-3; D unresolved. The CDR3 loop spans 14 amino acids. The V gene lost 7 bases and the J gene lost 0 bases, with 10 bases spanning the gap. Germline values: CDR1 MNHEY, CDR2 SVGEGT. The CDR3 spells CASKNSGSGNTIYF. DNA for the CDR3: TGTGCCAGCAAGAACTCGGGCTCTGGAAACACCATATATTTT.

The gene calls are TRBV20-1 and TRBJ2-1; the match to TRBD2 covers 10 bases. The CDR3 consists of 18 residues. Germline V gene data show CDR1 as DFQATT and CDR2 as SNEGSKA (reference sequence). The ends lost 0 bases at V and 7 bases at J; junction bases unmatched: 15. This CDR3 reads CSARDPGVLAGGGNEQFF. CDR3 in DNA: TGCAGTGCTAGAGATCCGGGGGTTTTAGCGGGAGGTGGGAATGAGCAGTTCTTC.

The chain combines TRBV11-2 with TRBJ2-5; D is unresolved. Trimming stripped 8 bases from V and 9 bases from J, with 19 bases between. The V gene's germline CDR1 is SGHAT and CDR2 FQNNGV. The CDR3 consists of 13 residues. The CDR3 reads CASRPSGTMAQYF. The CDR3 DNA sequence: TGTGCCAGCCGACCTAGTGGAACAATGGCCCAGTACTTC.

The chain uses TRBV11-2 and TRBJ2-1, with D unclear. This CDR3 is built from 12 residues. V lost 1 base to trimming and J lost 12 bases, with 10 bases between them. Germline lookup yields CDR1 SGHAT and CDR2 FQNNGV. CDR3 coding DNA: TGTGCCAGCAGCTTAGTCCCGACGGGGCAGTTCTTC. Amino acid sequence: CASSLVPTGQFF. The variable domain in full, with the rest retrieved from reference TRBV11-2 and TRBJ2-1, is EAGVAQSPRYKIIEKRQSVAFWCNPISGHATLYWYQQILGQGPKLLIQFQNNGVVDDSQLPKDRFSAERLKGVDSTLKIQPAKLEDSAVYLCASSLVPTGQFFGPGTRLTVL.